This TCR beta chain came from a study of shared clonotypes between healthy human individuals (TCRdb year 2020). Regarding the study in general: The cohort comprised a couple of women and a few men aged 18 to 49 years. Per donor, leukapheresis produced somewhere between about 0.8 and 9 billion PBMCs. To increase sequencing depth and limit assay-specific biases, different laboratories used diverse techniques to prepare libraries and sequence TCR repertoires. To estimate repertoire size and how much clonotype sharing occurs between individuals, the study deeply sequenced the blood TCR repertoires of roughly 5 healthy adults.

The donors were healthy, HIV-negative adults who had no recently reported acute infections or vaccinations. All donors were Caucasian adults living in Nashville, Tennessee, USA. In the unsorted samples, approximately 82 million PBMCs were counted, and genomic DNA was extracted using the QIAamp DNA Blood Mini kit. Blood was obtained by leukapheresis, after which PBMCs were separated by Ficoll-Histopaque density gradient centrifugation and cryopreserved in liquid nitrogen vapor phase. The germline V gene (reference sequence) gives CDR1 as GTSNPN and CDR2 as SVGIG. From the cysteine through the phenylalanine, the CDR3 covers 16 amino acids. Just the 48-base CDR3 DNA is kept, in frame starting at base 1. Note on this clone: The target of this receptor is not known. It may be a read error: a sequence one base away is much more abundant. Other DNA sequences within the sample encode an identical CDR3.

Using the deep immunoSEQ assay, multiplex PCR amplified TCR CDR3 regions from genomic DNA. For each cell subset, the extracted genomic DNA was distributed evenly across all wells of several immunoSEQ 96-well plates, and each plate served as one replicate. For unsorted PBMC, each replicate PCR was loaded with roughly 0.3 ug genomic DNA, equivalent to 30,000 or so T cell genomes. Ten immunoSEQ deep assay plates were used to sequence the unsorted PBMC genomic DNA. Purified libraries were quantified with a Qubit 3.0 fluorometer, sized on a Bioanalyzer 2100, and re-quantified with the KAPA Library Quantification kit. Each immunoSEQ 96-well plate was sequenced on its own single-read 150-cycle Illumina NextSeq 550 flow cell. The paper's data handling went like this. The immunoSEQ output contained only junctional sequences without quality scores, so filtering could not match that applied to full-length reads. Sequences were annotated with PyIR, a Python wrapper for IgBLAST v1.9, using IMGT germline references to assign V/J genes and CDR3. Reads were filtered out if the reads had weak V/J assignments (E-value above 1e-6), no CDR3, stop codons, out-of-frame junctions, or ambiguous translated residues. V3J clonotypes were defined as sequences sharing an identical inferred V gene, J gene, and CDR3 amino acid sequence. Percentage overlap between repertoires was computed as shared unique clonotypes divided by the size of the smaller repertoire. Repertoire richness was assessed with RTK rarefaction, the Chao1 estimator, and Recon v2.1 estimates of unobserved clonotypes. TCRdb holds this immuneACCESS table with in-frame rearrangements only. Some clones are missing; in checked studies, unresolved V genes explain under half, and the rest has no known cause. D and trimming come from the DNA, and the V and J calls and clone size come from that table. The sample records fewer than 650,000 clones, about 82% of which are singletons. The ten most abundant clones make up approximately 13% of the sample.

On the study overall, not on this receptor specifically: Pairwise subsampling led to the expectation that sequencing depth would affect the degree of clonotype sharing among donors. Because the study included only a small number of donors, the genetic and exposure-history diversity represented was limited. Only blood was sampled, and tissue TCR repertoires likely differ from those in blood.

The chain is made from TRBV30 and TRBJ1-4; 11 junctional bases match TRBD1. The sequence was collected from a woman between 35 and 50 years old in good health. Some clones in this sample may be carry-over from other donors' samples. The specimen was PBMCs. CDR3 loop: CAFSTGTGGIGEKLFF. The DNA sequence is given as TGTGCCTTTTCTACCGGGACAGGGGGGATTGGTGAAAAACTGTTCTTT.